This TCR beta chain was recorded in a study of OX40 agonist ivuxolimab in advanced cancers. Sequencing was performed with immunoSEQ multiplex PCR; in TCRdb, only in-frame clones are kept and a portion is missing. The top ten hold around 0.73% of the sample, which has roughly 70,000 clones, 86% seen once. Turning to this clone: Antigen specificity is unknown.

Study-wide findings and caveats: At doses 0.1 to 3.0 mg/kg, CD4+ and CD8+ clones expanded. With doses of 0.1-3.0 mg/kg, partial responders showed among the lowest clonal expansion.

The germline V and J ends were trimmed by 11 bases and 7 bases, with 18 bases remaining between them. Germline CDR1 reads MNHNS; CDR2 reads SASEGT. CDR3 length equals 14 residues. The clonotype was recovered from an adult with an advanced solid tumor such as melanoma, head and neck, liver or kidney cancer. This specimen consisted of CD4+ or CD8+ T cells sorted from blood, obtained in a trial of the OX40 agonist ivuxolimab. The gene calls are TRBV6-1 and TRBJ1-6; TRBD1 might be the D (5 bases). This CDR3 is CAGSSRAENSPLHF. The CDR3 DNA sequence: TGTGCCGGATCTTCCAGGGCGGAAAATTCACCCCTCCACTTT.